A single sample is the source of the 29 T cell receptor beta chains below, sequenced in a study of shared clonotypes between healthy human individuals. Sequenced by immunoSEQ multiplex PCR; TCRdb stores in-frame clones only, minus some. The sample yields some 2.1 million clones, roughly 96% seen once. Sample: naive CD4+ T cells sorted from blood. Subset of the sample: CD45RA+ positively selected. The receptors originated from a man aged 18 to 30 in good health.

The rearrangement joins TRBV6-5 to TRBJ1-2; D might be TRBD1 (6 bases). This CDR3 contains 14 residues. The germline CDR1 and CDR2 sequences are MNHEY and SVGAGI. The CDR3 protein is CVVREGGTFRGYTF. In DNA, the CDR3 is TGTGTGGTACGGGAGGGGGGCACGTTCAGGGGCTACACCTTC.

The CDR3 loop is CASSLVRPPFQETQYF. Here the CDR3 DNA reads TGTGCCAGCAGCTTAGTTCGGCCCCCCTTCCAAGAGACCCAGTACTTC. The gene calls are TRBV7-2 and TRBJ2-5; D ambiguous. The CDR3 runs to 16 residues. CDR1 is SGHTA and CDR2 is FQGNSA in the germline V gene. With 1 base removed from V and 1 base from J, the gap between germline ends came to 13 bases.

The count of this clone is one. The chain carries TRBV5-1 and TRBJ2-5, with 9 nucleotides matching TRBD1. Germline loops: CDR1 SGHRS, CDR2 YFSETQ. The CDR3 runs to 14 residues. Trimming at V came to 4 bases and at J to 5 bases, leaving 6 bases not matched to a gene. CDR3 sequence reads: CASSETGGMETQYF. DNA for the CDR3: TGCGCCAGCAGCGAAACAGGGGGCATGGAGACCCAGTACTTC. Full variable domain (rest looked up from reference TRBV5-1 and TRBJ2-5): KAGVTQTPRYLIKTRGQQVTLSCSPISGHRSVSWYQQTPGQGLQFLFEYFSETQRNKGNFPGRFSGRQFSNSRSEMNVSTLELGDSALYLCASSETGGMETQYFGPGTRLLVL.

The V call is TRBV6-5, the J call TRBJ1-2; 9 nucleotides match TRBD1. This CDR3 has 14 amino acids. CDR1 MNHEY and CDR2 SVGAGI come from the germline V gene. V trimming: 6 bases; J trimming: 4 bases; junction bases outside the gene matches: 6. The CDR3 region has the DNA TGTGCCAGCAGCCCTGACAGGGGGGTCTATGGCTACACCTTC. Protein product: CASSPDRGVYGYTF.

The V gene is TRBV27, the J gene TRBJ1-2; 7 bases align to TRBD1. Trimming cost V 3 bases and J 2 bases; bases outside gene matches: 3. Germline V gene data show CDR1 as MNHEY and CDR2 as SMNVEV (reference sequence). This CDR3 comprises 14 residues. The CDR3 coding sequence is TGTGCCAGCAGTTTCGTCAGGGGGAACTATGGCTACACCTTC. Translation: CASSFVRGNYGYTF.

As regards this clone: In the same sample, other DNA sequences code for this CDR3. The rearrangement joins TRBV2 to TRBJ1-2; no clear D gene. In germline, CDR1 is SNHLY, CDR2 FYNNEI. V lost 2 bases and J lost 2, with 3 bases in between. This CDR3 has 12 residues. In DNA, the CDR3 is TGTGCCAGCAGTGAACAGAACTATGGCTACACCTTC. This translates into CASSEQNYGYTF.

The rearrangement joins TRBV10-3 to TRBJ1-5, with 8 bases fitting TRBD1. The V segment lost 8 bases and the J segment 5 bases; nucleotides outside the gene matches: 2. The CDR3 length is 12 residues. Germline V gene lookup returns CDR1 ENHRY and CDR2 SYGVKD. The CDR3 spells CAIGQGDQPQHF. The CDR3 nucleotides are TGTGCCATCGGACAGGGCGATCAGCCCCAGCATTTT.

The gene calls are TRBV6-5 and TRBJ2-1, with 7 positions matching TRBD1. CDR3 size: 14 residues. The ends lost 6 bases at V and 7 bases at J; junction bases unmatched: 9. Germline lookup yields CDR1 MNHEY and CDR2 SVGAGI. DNA for the CDR3: TGTGCCAGCAGCCTAACTCAGACAGGGAATGAGCAGTTCTTC. This translates into CASSLTQTGNEQFF.

Comment on this clone: Different DNA sequences within this sample yield the same CDR3. The V and J genes are TRBV6-5 and TRBJ1-4; D ambiguous. The CDR3 sequence is 14 residues long. Deletions cut 2 bases from V and 0 bases from J, with 4 bases between. Germline lookup yields CDR1 MNHEY and CDR2 SVGAGI. This CDR3 reads CASSYTATNEKLFF. The CDR3, as DNA: TGTGCCAGCAGTTACACTGCAACTAATGAAAAACTGTTTTTT.

The chain employs TRBV18 and TRBJ1-2; 7 nucleotides agree with TRBD1. Losses at the gene ends were 3 bases for V and 4 bases for J; bases not matched to a gene: 5. The CDR3 is 14 residues long. Germline V gene sequence: CDR1 KGHSH, CDR2 LQKENI. The CDR3 reads CASSPDREGYGYTF. CDR3 sequence (DNA): TGTGCCAGCTCACCCGACAGGGAAGGCTATGGCTACACCTTC.

The chain joins TRBV5-6 to TRBJ2-5; 14 bases agree with TRBD2. Germline CDR1 SGHDT, CDR2 YYEEEE. CDR3 length equals 17 residues. V gave up 3 bases and J gave up 3 bases; unmatched junction bases: 7. The CDR3 DNA sequence: TGTGCCAGCAGCTCGAGGACTAGCGGGGGGATAAAAGAGACCCAGTACTTC. This encodes CASSSRTSGGIKETQYF.

The chain links TRBV2 to TRBJ2-7; D not resolved. This CDR3 has 14 amino acids. Trimming shortened V by 0 bases and J by 5 bases, and 11 bases separated the two germline ends. The V gene's germline CDR1 is SNHLY and CDR2 FYNNEI. CDR3 DNA: TGTGCCAGCAGTGAAGCATCGGTAGTCAACGAGCAGTACTTC. It specifies CASSEASVVNEQYF.

This chain joins TRBV5-6 and TRBJ2-3, with 8 positions matching TRBD2. Germline V gives CDR1 SGHDT, CDR2 YYEEEE. V lost 4 bases, J lost 1 base, and 14 bases stayed unmatched. This CDR3 region has 18 residues. The DNA of the CDR3 is TGTGCCAGCAGCCCCCCGCTCCAGCGGGGGAGGGGCACAGATACGCAGTATTTT. As protein: CASSPPLQRGRGTDTQYF.

The genes are TRBV28 and TRBJ2-3; D is possibly TRBD1 (6 bases). This CDR3 region has 15 residues. V dropped 6 bases and J dropped 0 bases, with 13 bases sitting between them. CDR1 is MDHEN and CDR2 is SYDVKM in the germline V gene. The CDR3 sequence: CASSPDSPSTDTQYF. The DNA of the CDR3 is TGTGCCAGCAGCCCGGACAGCCCTAGCACAGATACGCAGTATTTT. The entire variable domain, with the rest obtained from reference TRBV28 and TRBJ2-3, is as follows: DVKVTQSSRYLVKRTGEKVFLECVQDMDHENMFWYRQDPGLGLRLIYFSYDVKMKEKGDIPEGYSVSREKKERFSLILESASTNQTSMYLCASSPDSPSTDTQYFGPGTRLTVL.

The chain combines TRBV6-5 with TRBJ2-3; 11 nucleotides align to TRBD2. Germline CDR1 MNHEY, CDR2 SVGAGI. V was pared by 7 bases and J by 5 bases, with 5 bases of the junction left unmatched. The CDR3 consists of 14 residues. This CDR3 is CASKLAGEGDTQYF. CDR3 DNA: TGTGCCAGCAAACTAGCGGGAGAAGGAGATACGCAGTATTTT.

The chain combines TRBV6-5 with TRBJ1-4, with D possibly being TRBD1 (5 bases). Germline loops: CDR1 MNHEY, CDR2 SVGAGI. This CDR3 is 14 amino acids long. V shed 4 bases and J shed 4 bases, with 10 bases lying between them. In DNA, the CDR3 is TGTGCCAGCAGTTTCCGGGGGGGTAATGAAAAACTGTTTTTT. Amino acid sequence: CASSFRGGNEKLFF.

The rearrangement links TRBV2 to TRBJ2-7; TRBD1 might be the D (6 bases). Looked up from germline, CDR1 is SNHLY and CDR2 is FYNNEI. Trimming took 9 bases from V and 3 from J, leaving 12 bases between them. The CDR3 sequence is 12 residues long. The CDR3 DNA reads as TGTGCCAGTTCAAACAGGGACTACGAGCAGTACTTC. Translation: CASSNRDYEQYF.

The V gene is TRBV30, the J gene TRBJ2-2; possibly TRBD2 for D (5 bases). CDR1 is GTSNPN and CDR2 is SVGIG in the germline V gene (reference sequence). The CDR3 covers 15 residues. The V gene lost 3 bases and the J gene lost 4 bases, with 15 bases spanning the gap. CDR3 sequence reads: CAWSRGSSITGELFF. The CDR3 nucleotides are TGTGCCTGGAGCCGGGGATCGAGCATCACCGGGGAGCTGTTTTTT.

J is TRBJ1-1 and V is TRBV6-1; D uncertain. Trimming removed 0 bases from V and 9 bases from J, with 11 bases in between. In germline, CDR1 is MNHNS, CDR2 SASEGT. The length of the CDR3 is 13 residues. In nucleotides, the CDR3 is TGTGCCAGCAGTGAAGCGGACGCTTTCAAAGCTTTCTTT. This translates into CASSEADAFKAFF.

V gene TRBV4-1 combines with J gene TRBJ2-7, with D unclear. Germline V gene sequence: CDR1 MGHRA, CDR2 YSYEKL. V was pared by 1 base and J by 0 bases, with 13 bases between. The CDR3 is made up of 16 amino acids. The CDR3 region has the DNA TGCGCCAGCAGCCAAGTTAGTTCGGCAGGCTCCTACGAGCAGTACTTC. Translating gives CASSQVSSAGSYEQYF.

J is TRBJ2-2 and V is TRBV30; either TRBD1 or TRBD2 may fit D (5 bases each). The CDR3 is made up of 14 amino acids. V was clipped by 0 bases and J by 5 bases, with 10 bases between them. The germline V gene has CDR1 GTSNPN and CDR2 SVGIG (reference sequence). The CDR3 is CAWSVDWGTGELFF. The CDR3 bases are TGTGCCTGGAGTGTCGACTGGGGGACCGGGGAGCTGTTTTTT.

The J gene is TRBJ1-1, the V gene TRBV10-1; TRBD1 aligns across 8 bases. With 4 bases clipped from V and 5 bases from J, the junction kept 3 bases outside the gene matches. This CDR3 is 13 amino acids long. Germline V gene data show CDR1 as WNHNN and CDR2 as SYGVQD (reference sequence). The CDR3 DNA follows: TGCGCCAGCAGTGCAGGGGGCTGGACTGAAGCTTTCTTT. It codes for CASSAGGWTEAFF.

The CDR3 reads CASSYSRRGNTEAFF. CDR3 coding DNA: TGTGCCAGCAGTTACTCTAGGAGGGGGAACACTGAAGCTTTCTTT. This sequence joins TRBV6-6 and TRBJ1-1, with D possibly TRBD1 on 5 matching bases. CDR1 is MNHNY and CDR2 is SVGAGI in the germline V gene (reference sequence). The CDR3 totals 15 residues. The V and J ends lost 0 bases and 1 base respectively, with 9 bases between them.

This clone is a singleton in its sample. V usage is TRBV11-2 and J usage is TRBJ2-4; tentatively, D is TRBD1 or TRBD2 (5 bases each). The CDR3 totals 17 residues. Germline lookup yields CDR1 SGHAT and CDR2 FQNNGV. Between the trimmed V and J ends, which lost 1 base and 2 bases, there was a span of 15 bases. This CDR3 is CASSLAGSFTSKNIQYF. The DNA of the CDR3 is TGTGCCAGCAGCTTAGCAGGGAGCTTTACCTCCAAAAACATTCAGTACTTC. Complete variable domain (other parts from reference TRBV11-2 and TRBJ2-4): EAGVAQSPRYKIIEKRQSVAFWCNPISGHATLYWYQQILGQGPKLLIQFQNNGVVDDSQLPKDRFSAERLKGVDSTLKIQPAKLEDSAVYLCASSLAGSFTSKNIQYFGAGTRLSVL.

Points on this clone: The same CDR3 can be traced to other DNA sequences in this sample. J is TRBJ2-7 and V is TRBV5-1, with 10 nucleotides matching TRBD1. With 1 base clipped from V and 2 bases from J, the junction kept 6 bases outside the gene matches. This CDR3 is built from 16 residues. CDR1 is SGHRS and CDR2 is YFSETQ in the germline V gene. CDR3: CASSLSRDRGPYEQYF. In DNA, the CDR3 is TGCGCCAGCAGCTTGTCCCGGGACAGGGGACCCTACGAGCAGTACTTC.

The V and J genes are TRBV4-2 and TRBJ2-3; 12 nucleotides match TRBD2. Germline CDR1 is LGHNA and CDR2 is YNFKEQ. CDR3 length: 18 amino acids. V dropped 0 bases and J dropped 3; count of bases not matched to a gene: 7. The CDR3 loop is CASSQDGASGGVTDTQYF. CDR3 in DNA: TGTGCCAGCAGCCAAGATGGAGCTAGCGGGGGGGTAACAGATACGCAGTATTTT.

The J gene is TRBJ2-3, the V gene TRBV19; the match to TRBD2 covers 7 bases. The CDR3 extends over 15 amino acids. The V gene end was trimmed by 5 bases and the J gene end by 2 bases; junction bases not matched to a gene: 7. Germline CDR1 and CDR2: LNHDA and SQIVND (reference sequence). CDR3 coding DNA: TGTGCCAGTAGTCCTGGAGCGGGGATCACAGATACGCAGTATTTT. Translation: CASSPGAGITDTQYF.

The sample holds one count of this clone. The genes are TRBV4-3 and TRBJ1-6; D possibly corresponds to TRBD1 (5 bases). CDR3 length: 16 residues. V lost 4 bases and J lost 0, with 10 bases in between. Looked up from germline, CDR1 is LGHNA and CDR2 is YSLEER. CDR3 region: CASSRTPDSYNSPLHF. CDR3 DNA sequence: TGCGCCAGCAGCCGGACACCCGACTCCTATAATTCACCCCTCCACTTT.

J is TRBJ1-5 and V is TRBV27; D is perhaps TRBD1 (6 bases). CDR1 and CDR2 from the germline V gene are MNHEY and SMNVEV (reference sequence). Trimming cost V 5 bases and J 4 bases, with 18 bases left between them. The CDR3 consists of 16 residues. CDR3 loop: CASSRFGGRGNQPQHF. The DNA of the CDR3 is TGTGCCAGCAGTCGTTTCGGGGGCCGGGGTAATCAGCCCCAGCATTTT.